This T cell receptor beta chain was profiled in a study of blood T cell repertoires in COVID-19. Study overall: COVID-19 samples, acute and convalescent, were from the United States, Italy and Spain.

The germline V gene encodes CDR1 LNHNV and CDR2 YYDKDF (reference sequence). V was pared by 1 base and J by 4 bases, with 9 bases of the junction left unmatched. CDR3 length equals 17 residues. Assay used: immunoSEQ multiplex PCR; TCRdb lists only in-frame clones, some missing. The data hold fewer than 350,000 clones, with roughly 93% observed a single time. Everyone who took part was roughly 18 to 89 years old, and they came from about two dozen US areas. Participant reports of clinical history set cohort assignment. Only a few counts were recorded for this clone. Material: PBMCs or T cells enriched from blood (not recorded which). This receptor was taken from a woman aged 40 to 50 with acute COVID-19. The rearrangement links TRBV15 to TRBJ1-4, with 7 bases fitting TRBD1. CDR3 amino acids: CATSRATLGGLNEKLFF. The CDR3 DNA is TGTGCCACCAGCAGAGCTACTCTAGGGGGCCTTAATGAAAAACTGTTTTTT.